This TCR beta chain appears in the sequencing data of a study of blood T cells in healthy people across ages. Study-level points and caveats: No conclusive comparison of naive versus antigen-experienced cells was possible with unsorted PBMCs.

Together with a sample-barcoded 5' primer, a J-beta primer mix was included in a second PCR lasting about 7 to 12 cycles. The authors tagged each cDNA molecule using a template-switch adaptor with 12 random nucleotides. TCRdb analysed the 5' RACE reads with MiXCR anew, one entry per CDR3 protein. This sample has fewer than 800,000 distinct CDR3 sequences; about 32% occur once, and the top ten carry 15%. This CDR3 has 14 amino acids. The trim removed 3 bases at V and 2 bases at J, leaving 5 bases unmatched. Germline CDR1 reads GTSNPN; CDR2 reads SVGIG (reference sequence). In the case of this clonotype: The antigen is unknown.

Caucasian individuals from Russia who were healthy and aged about 6 to 95 acted as donors. The TCR sequence derives from a woman older than 75 in good health. The chain couples TRBV30 to TRBJ2-7; TRBD1 matches 9 bases. Source material: blood. CDR3 nucleotides: TGTGCCTGGAGAGGGACAGGGCTCGCCTACGAGCAGTACTTC. It translates to CAWRGTGLAYEQYF.